This T cell receptor (beta chain) was retrieved from a study of metastatic and nonmetastatic thyroid tumors. Study-level background: The study looked at repertoires side by side in blood and in tumor or nodule tissue from malignant and benign thyroid patients. Overall study findings and caveats: When malignant thyroid tumors were compared with benign nodules, TCR beta diversity was reportedly significantly higher in the malignant tumors. This held in both blood and tumor samples.

Regarding this clone: Its antigen is currently unknown.

The CDR3 covers 15 residues. With 3 bases removed from V and 1 base from J, the gap between germline ends came to 16 bases. Germline CDR1 DFQATT, CDR2 SNEGSKA (reference sequence). TCRdb redid the clone calls on the PCR reads using MiXCR. The top ten clones hold roughly 26% of a sample with over 14,000 clones, roughly 3.5% of them seen once. No patient had received any treatment before thyroid surgery. Material: tumor tissue. The V call is TRBV20-1, the J call TRBJ2-7; the D gene is possibly TRBD2 (7 bases). This TCR was sampled from a female donor with papillary thyroid cancer or a benign thyroid nodule (not recorded which). Some clones in this sample may be carry-over from other donors' samples. CDR3 sequence (DNA): TGCAGTGCTAGGGGGGCGGGGGATTTTTCCTACGAGCAGTACTTC. Amino acid sequence: CSARGAGDFSYEQYF.